This entry lists 9 T cell receptor beta chains sequenced from one sample in a study of blood T cell repertoires in COVID-19. Clones were sequenced by immunoSEQ multiplex PCR, and TCRdb holds only the in-frame ones, with some missing. The sample lists 180,000 or so clones, around 76% occurring once. Sequenced sample: peripheral blood. All receptors come from a woman aged 45-59 years with active or convalescent COVID-19.

The chain combines TRBV14 with TRBJ2-3, with 10 bases lining up with TRBD1. This CDR3 is 17 amino acids long. Germline assignment: CDR1 SGHDN and CDR2 FVKESK. V lost 4 bases and J lost 4; bases outside the gene matches: 11. The CDR3 spells CASSLPGQGKGPDTQYF. The CDR3, as DNA: TGTGCCAGCAGCCTCCCGGGACAGGGGAAGGGGCCAGATACGCAGTATTTT.

In its sample, this clone was seen once. The chain is built from TRBV6-2 or TRBV6-3 and TRBJ1-1, with TRBD1 matching 9 bases. V was clipped by 0 bases and J by 3 bases; unmatched bases: 11. This CDR3 contains 18 residues. Germline V gives CDR1 MNHEY, CDR2 SVGEGT. In DNA form, the CDR3 reads TGTGCCAGCAGTTACTCGATTGGGACAGGGAAACGGGACACTGAAGCTTTCTTT. Its translation: CASSYSIGTGKRDTEAFF.

The chain carries TRBV30 and TRBJ1-1; D remains ambiguous. Trimming took 0 bases from V and 1 from J, leaving 9 bases between them. Germline V gene lookup returns CDR1 GTSNPN and CDR2 SVGIG (reference sequence). The CDR3 loop spans 14 amino acids. CDR3 in DNA: TGTGCCTGGAGTGTACCCCCGAGGAACACTGAAGCTTTCTTT. It is translated as CAWSVPPRNTEAFF.

The chain couples TRBV28 to TRBJ1-1; 7 nucleotides agree with TRBD1. CDR3 size: 13 residues. V was clipped by 3 bases and J by 7 bases; unmatched bases: 5. The germline V gene encodes CDR1 MDHEN and CDR2 SYDVKM. CDR3 nucleotide sequence: TGTGCCAGCAGTTTGGGACAGACAGATGAAGCTTTCTTT. Amino acid sequence: CASSLGQTDEAFF.

The chain joins TRBV5-1 to TRBJ1-1, with D possibly matching TRBD1 (5 bases). The CDR3 contains 16 residues. The V end was cut by 0 bases, the J end by 6 bases, with 18 bases between. Per the germline V gene, CDR1 is SGHRS and CDR2 is YFSETQ. CDR3 in DNA: TGCGCCAGCAGCTTGGGGCCAACCGACAGAGCTCCTGAAGCTTTCTTT. Translation: CASSLGPTDRAPEAFF.

The CDR3 nucleotides read TGTGCCAGCAATCCAGGAAGGACTATCCGGGAAAAACTGTTTTTT. Translating gives CASNPGRTIREKLFF. The V gene is TRBV7-8, the J gene TRBJ1-4, with D unresolved. The CDR3 is 15 residues long. Trimming removed 7 bases from V and 8 bases from J, with 20 bases in between. CDR1 is SGHVS and CDR2 is FQNEAQ in the germline V gene.

This clone was detected many times. The V and J genes are TRBV9 and TRBJ1-2, with D tentatively TRBD1 (6 bases). Germline lookup yields CDR1 SGDLS and CDR2 YYNGEE. The CDR3 is 13 amino acids. The V end lost 4 bases, the J end lost 7 bases, and 14 bases lay between the germline ends. In DNA form, the CDR3 reads TGTGCCAGCAGCCCCTTCGGGGGGCCTGGCTACACCTTC. Its protein product is CASSPFGGPGYTF. The entire variable domain, with the rest obtained from reference TRBV9 and TRBJ1-2, is as follows: DSGVTQTPKHLITATGQRVTLRCSPRSGDLSVYWYQQSLDQGLQFLIQYYNGEERAKGNILERFSAQQFPDLHSELNLSSLELGDSALYFCASSPFGGPGYTFGSGTRLTVV.

This rearrangement joins TRBV6-2 or TRBV6-3 to TRBJ1-1, with D possibly TRBD1 on 6 matching bases. Between the trimmed V and J ends, which lost 0 bases and 0 bases, there was a span of 17 bases. Germline loops: CDR1 MNHEY, CDR2 SVGEGT. This CDR3 spans 18 amino acids. The CDR3 bases are TGTGCCAGCAGTTACTCGACGAGGGCGGGGGGGCTGAACACTGAAGCTTTCTTT. As protein: CASSYSTRAGGLNTEAFF.

The chain carries TRBV6-1 and TRBJ2-3; a weak D match, TRBD2 (6 bases). The germline gives CDR1 MNHNS, CDR2 SASEGT. The V end was cut by 2 bases, the J end by 5 bases, with 17 bases between. The CDR3 is 16 amino acids. CDR3 protein: CASSELRASDGDTQYF. The CDR3 coding sequence is TGTGCCAGCAGTGAATTAAGGGCTAGCGACGGAGATACGCAGTATTTT.